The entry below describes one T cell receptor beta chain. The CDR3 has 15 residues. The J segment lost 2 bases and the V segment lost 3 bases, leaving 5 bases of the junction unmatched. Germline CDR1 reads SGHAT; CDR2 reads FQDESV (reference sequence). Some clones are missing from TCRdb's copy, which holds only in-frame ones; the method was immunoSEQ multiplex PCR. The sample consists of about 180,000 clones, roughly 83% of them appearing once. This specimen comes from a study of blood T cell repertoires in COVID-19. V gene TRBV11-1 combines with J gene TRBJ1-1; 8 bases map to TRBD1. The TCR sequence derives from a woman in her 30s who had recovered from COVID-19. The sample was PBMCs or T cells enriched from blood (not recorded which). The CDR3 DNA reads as TGTGCCAGCAGCTTCTCGACAGGGGTCAACACTGAAGCTTTCTTT. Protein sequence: CASSFSTGVNTEAFF.